The 32 T cell receptor beta chains reported below all come from one sample, sequenced in a study of blood T cell repertoires in COVID-19. Clones were sequenced by immunoSEQ multiplex PCR, and TCRdb holds only the in-frame ones, with some missing. Of roughly 72,000 clones detected, approximately 79% appear once; the ten largest clones hold less than 5.5%. The specimen sequenced was peripheral blood. These receptor sequences come from an elderly woman with active or convalescent COVID-19.

V is TRBV12-3 or TRBV12-4 and J is TRBJ1-1; the match to TRBD1 covers 11 bases. The CDR3 totals 13 residues. J lost 14 bases, V lost 2 bases, and 7 bases had no gene match. Here the CDR3 DNA reads TGTGCCAGCAGTTTACGATTGGACAGGGGGCGATTCTTT. Translation: CASSLRLDRGRFF.

This clone appeared a single time. This chain uses TRBV4-1 with TRBJ2-5, with 12 bases identical to TRBD1. CDR3 length: 16 amino acids. Germline assignment: CDR1 MGHRA and CDR2 YSYEKL. J was trimmed by 5 bases and V by 3 bases; bases with no gene match: 7. DNA for the CDR3: TGCGCCAGCAGCCACCGGGACAGGGGGCTTGATGAGACCCAGTACTTC. Translating it yields CASSHRDRGLDETQYF.

The rearrangement links TRBV2 to TRBJ1-5; weak D call: TRBD1 (6 bases). Trimming cost V 6 bases and J 15 bases, with 15 bases left between them. Germline CDR1 SNHLY, CDR2 FYNNEI. CDR3 length equals 11 residues. The CDR3 loop reads CASRTDRYWHF. The CDR3, as DNA: TGTGCCAGCAGAACCGACAGGTACTGGCATTTT.

This chain's CDR3 is CATSRDRWNTEAFF. The CDR3 DNA reads TGTGCCACCAGCAGAGATCGGTGGAACACTGAAGCTTTCTTT. This rearrangement joins TRBV15 to TRBJ1-1; D not resolved. V dropped 0 bases and J dropped 1 base, with 6 bases sitting between them. Per germline, CDR1 LNHNV and CDR2 YYDKDF (reference sequence). This CDR3 has 14 residues.

This clone appeared once. V and J are TRBV27 and TRBJ1-6; a possible D gene is TRBD1 (6 bases). Germline V gene data show CDR1 as MNHEY and CDR2 as SMNVEV (reference sequence). The CDR3 consists of 14 residues. V lost 3 bases and J lost 10, with 13 bases in between. CDR3 in DNA: TGTGCCAGCAGTTTCTGGGGACATACGTCACCCCTCCACTTT. Translating gives CASSFWGHTSPLHF.

This clone occurred a few times. The V call is TRBV7-2, the J call TRBJ1-1; 8 bases match TRBD1. The CDR3 has 15 amino acids. Germline CDR1 SGHTA, CDR2 FQGNSA. With 5 bases clipped from V and 4 bases from J, the junction kept 9 bases outside the gene matches. This chain's CDR3 is CASSPSGQGVTEAFF. In nucleotides, the CDR3 is TGTGCCAGCAGCCCATCCGGACAGGGAGTCACTGAAGCTTTCTTT. The variable domain in full, completed from reference TRBV7-2 and TRBJ1-1, reads GAGVSQSPSNKVTEKGKDVELRCDPISGHTALYWYRQSLGQGLEFLIYFQGNSAPDKSGLPSDRFSAERTGGSVSTLTIQRTQQEDSAVYLCASSPSGQGVTEAFFGQGTRLTVV.

This rearrangement joins TRBV19 to TRBJ2-7, with 10 bases identical to TRBD2. V lost 3 bases to trimming and J lost 4 bases; unmatched junction nucleotides: 9. The CDR3 loop spans 16 amino acids. Germline CDR1 is LNHDA and CDR2 is SQIVND (reference sequence). In nucleotides, the CDR3 is TGTGCCAGTAGTATGACGGCACTAGCGGGAAAATACGAGCAGTACTTC. Its protein is CASSMTALAGKYEQYF.

The chain combines TRBV5-4 with TRBJ2-1; 16 positions agree with TRBD2. V was pared by 4 bases and J by 2 bases, with 6 bases of the junction left unmatched. CDR1 is SGHNT and CDR2 is YYREEE in the germline V gene (reference sequence). There are 18 residues in the CDR3. CDR3 DNA: TGTGCCAGCAGCCCCGGGACTAGCGGGAGGGGTGCCTACAATGAGCAGTTCTTC. Residues: CASSPGTSGRGAYNEQFF.

This clone was seen a few times. The V and J genes are TRBV5-1 and TRBJ2-7; 7 bases map to TRBD1. CDR3 length: 14 residues. Per the germline V gene, CDR1 is SGHRS and CDR2 is YFSETQ. The trim removed 0 bases at V and 6 bases at J, leaving 6 bases unmatched. The CDR3 DNA reads TGCGCCAGCAGCTTGGACGGACAGGCCCTCGAGCAGTACTTC. Its protein is CASSLDGQALEQYF.

This chain connects TRBV3-1 (or the pseudogene TRBV3-2) to TRBJ2-2; TRBD2 aligns across 12 bases. V trimming: 4 bases; J trimming: 15 bases; junction bases outside the gene matches: 12. This CDR3 has 15 amino acids. Germline V CDR1 and CDR2: LGHDT, YNNKEL (reference sequence). The DNA for the CDR3 is TGTGCCAGCAGCCCCCGACTAGCGGGGGCGGGTGGGATGTTTTTT. Its protein product is CASSPRLAGAGGMFF.

This clone was recorded once. V gene TRBV11-3 combines with J gene TRBJ2-1; perhaps TRBD2 as D (5 bases). Trimming cost V 3 bases and J 10 bases, with 13 bases left between them. The CDR3 totals 13 residues. Germline V CDR1 and CDR2: SGHNT, YENEEA. The CDR3 DNA is TGTGCCAGCAGCTTCCAACGGACTTCCGAGCAGTTCTTC. As protein: CASSFQRTSEQFF.

The chain joins TRBV29-1 to TRBJ1-1; 8 bases agree with TRBD1. Germline V gene data show CDR1 as SQVTM and CDR2 as ANQGSEA. V shed 6 bases and J 2 bases; nucleotides not matched to a gene: 5. This CDR3 contains 13 residues. The CDR3 protein is CSVRDRGNTEAFF. The CDR3 DNA sequence: TGCAGCGTCCGAGACAGGGGAAACACTGAAGCTTTCTTT.

The chain uses TRBV28 and TRBJ1-5, with 7 bases matching TRBD1. The CDR3 consists of 16 residues. The germline CDR1 and CDR2 sequences are MDHEN and SYDVKM. V lost 3 bases and J lost 2; bases outside the gene matches: 7. In DNA, the CDR3 is TGTGCCAGCAGTTTCTCACCAGGACAGGGCAATCAGCCCCAGCATTTT. The encoded protein is CASSFSPGQGNQPQHF.

This chain uses TRBV25-1 with TRBJ2-5; D might be TRBD1 (6 bases). CDR3 length: 12 amino acids. Trimming pared 9 bases from V and 4 bases from J, leaving 12 bases between. Germline loops: CDR1 MGHDK, CDR2 SYGVNS. CDR3 region: CARPRGLETQYF. The CDR3 DNA reads as TGTGCCAGGCCTAGGGGGTTAGAGACCCAGTACTTC.

J is TRBJ1-1 and V is TRBV19, with D maybe TRBD1 (5 bases). This CDR3 has 15 amino acids. Germline values: CDR1 LNHDA, CDR2 SQIVND (reference sequence). Trimming took 8 bases from V and 5 from J, leaving 21 bases between them. The CDR3 region is CASHSSGGVRTEAFF. As DNA, the CDR3 is TGTGCCAGTCATTCCTCGGGGGGGGTGAGAACTGAAGCTTTCTTT.

The gene calls are TRBV18 and TRBJ2-1, with 8 bases aligning to TRBD2. The CDR3 consists of 16 residues. CDR1 and CDR2 from the germline V gene are KGHSH and LQKENI. J gave up 6 bases and V 3 bases, and 10 bases lay outside the gene matches. The CDR3 DNA is TGTGCCAGCTCACCGGGGTTAGGACTAGCTGGCAATGAGCAGTTCTTC. It specifies CASSPGLGLAGNEQFF.

There are a few counts of this clone. This chain links TRBV28 with TRBJ1-6; 8 bases are shared with TRBD1. The CDR3 sequence is 16 residues long. The trim removed 3 bases at V and 9 bases at J, leaving 10 bases unmatched. Per the germline V gene, CDR1 is MDHEN and CDR2 is SYDVKM. Here the CDR3 DNA reads TGTGCCAGCAGTTTTGTGGTTGGACAGGGATCTTCACCCCTCCACTTT. It encodes CASSFVVGQGSSPLHF.

This chain joins TRBV3-1 (or the pseudogene TRBV3-2) and TRBJ2-1; the match to TRBD2 covers 12 bases. Losses at the gene ends were 4 bases for V and 10 bases for J; bases not matched to a gene: 8. The V gene's germline CDR1 is LGHDT and CDR2 YNNKEL (reference sequence). This CDR3 is built from 15 residues. The DNA of the CDR3 is TGTGCCAGCAGCCGACCCCCTAGCGGGGGGGCGGAGCAGTTCTTC. This translates into CASSRPPSGGAEQFF.

This clone was detected a few times. The chain is built from TRBV29-1 and TRBJ2-1, with 10 bases identical to TRBD1. CDR3 length: 14 amino acids. The germline V gene encodes CDR1 SQVTM and CDR2 ANQGSEA. V lost 0 bases, J lost 8 bases, and 4 bases stayed unmatched. DNA of the CDR3: TGCAGCGTTGAAGATTGGACAGGGGGGCATGAGCAGTTCTTC. Encoded protein: CSVEDWTGGHEQFF.

The chain couples TRBV6-5 to TRBJ2-3; 7 bases are shared with TRBD1. The CDR3 covers 15 residues. After removal of 0 bases from V and 3 bases from J, the junction contained 3 bases not matched to a gene. CDR1 is MNHEY, CDR2 SVGAGI, per germline. CDR3 coding DNA: TGTGCCAGCAGTTACTCCCGACAGGGAACAGATACGCAGTATTTT. It translates to CASSYSRQGTDTQYF.

This sequence joins TRBV5-1 and TRBJ2-1; TRBD2 matches 8 bases. The trim removed 3 bases at V and 4 bases at J, leaving 6 bases unmatched. Germline CDR1 reads SGHRS; CDR2 reads YFSETQ. The CDR3 loop spans 15 amino acids. The DNA for the CDR3 is TGCGCCAGCAGCTCTTTGGGACTAGAATACAATGAGCAGTTCTTC. Translating gives CASSSLGLEYNEQFF.

In DNA form, the CDR3 reads TGTGCCAGCAGCTTATTTGGGACAGGGCTTCCTCCTGAAGCTTTCTTT. This codes for CASSLFGTGLPPEAFF. The genes are TRBV7-9 and TRBJ1-1, with 9 bases matching TRBD1. With 2 bases clipped from V and 6 bases from J, the junction kept 10 bases outside the gene matches. Looked up from germline, CDR1 is SEHNR and CDR2 is FQNEAQ (reference sequence). The CDR3 covers 16 residues.

The genes are TRBV18 and TRBJ1-2, with no clear D. The CDR3 runs 16 residues. Germline V gene sequence: CDR1 KGHSH, CDR2 LQKENI. Between the trimmed V and J ends, which lost 1 base and 1 base, there was a span of 13 bases. CDR3 protein: CASSPLRGSDNYGYTF. CDR3 in DNA: TGTGCCAGCTCACCACTTAGAGGATCCGATAACTATGGCTACACCTTC.

The CDR3 loop reads CSTTDRVGSGTQYF. The CDR3 DNA is TGCAGCACCACCGACAGGGTAGGCTCTGGTACGCAGTATTTT. The V gene is TRBV29-1, the J gene TRBJ2-3; TRBD1 matches 7 bases. The CDR3 has 14 residues. The V gene's germline CDR1 is SQVTM and CDR2 ANQGSEA. V dropped 8 bases and J dropped 8; count of bases not matched to a gene: 16.

V and J are TRBV6-9 and TRBJ1-5, with D possibly matching TRBD1 (6 bases). The germline V gene has CDR1 MNHGY and CDR2 SVAAGI. The CDR3 length is 15 residues. V dropped 7 bases and J dropped 2 bases, with 15 bases sitting between them. This CDR3 reads CASKGVYICNQPQHF. As DNA, the CDR3 is TGTGCCAGCAAGGGGGTATATATATGCAATCAGCCCCAGCATTTT.

The chain joins TRBV7-9 to TRBJ1-2; tentative D call: TRBD1 (6 bases). The V end lost 5 bases, the J end lost 2 bases, and 18 bases lay between the germline ends. The CDR3 is 16 residues long. The germline gives CDR1 SEHNR, CDR2 FQNEAQ (reference sequence). CDR3: CASSPNLGQSNYGYTF. The CDR3 DNA reads TGTGCCAGCAGCCCAAACCTAGGACAGTCCAACTATGGCTACACCTTC. The full variable domain, completed using reference TRBV7-9 and TRBJ1-2, is DTGVSQNPRHKITKRGQNVTFRCDPISEHNRLYWYRQTLGQGPEFLTYFQNEAQLEKSRLLSDRFSAERPKGSFSTLEIQRTEQGDSAMYLCASSPNLGQSNYGYTFGSGTRLTVV.

The CDR3 nucleotides are TGTGCCACCAGCAGAGGGGGACAGGGAATACGGGGCTACACCTTC. This gives the protein CATSRGGQGIRGYTF. The genes are TRBV15 and TRBJ1-2; TRBD1 agrees at 9 bases. The V and J ends lost 1 base and 8 bases, in that order; junction bases with no gene match: 8. From germline, CDR1 is LNHNV and CDR2 YYDKDF (reference sequence). The CDR3 totals 15 residues.

The chain is built from TRBV7-9 and TRBJ1-1, with D tentatively TRBD1 (6 bases). In germline, CDR1 is SEHNR, CDR2 FQNEAQ (reference sequence). Between the trimmed V and J ends, which lost 1 base and 7 bases, there was a span of 10 bases. CDR3 length: 13 amino acids. CDR3 amino acids: CASSLGQGFEAFF. Written as DNA, the CDR3 is TGTGCCAGCAGCTTAGGGCAGGGGTTTGAAGCTTTCTTT. The full variable domain, with the rest looked up from reference TRBV7-9 and TRBJ1-1, is DTGVSQNPRHKITKRGQNVTFRCDPISEHNRLYWYRQTLGQGPEFLTYFQNEAQLEKSRLLSDRFSAERPKGSFSTLEIQRTEQGDSAMYLCASSLGQGFEAFFGQGTRLTVV.

The V gene is TRBV7-9, the J gene TRBJ1-4; D might be TRBD1 (5 bases). V was pared by 4 bases and J by 8 bases, with 20 bases between. Germline V gives CDR1 SEHNR, CDR2 FQNEAQ (reference sequence). CDR3 length equals 16 residues. CDR3 loop: CASSSRGTTAGEKLFF. CDR3 nucleotide sequence: TGTGCCAGCAGCTCCCGGGGGACGACGGCGGGCGAAAAACTGTTTTTT. Filled out from reference TRBV7-9 and TRBJ1-4, the complete variable domain reads DTGVSQNPRHKITKRGQNVTFRCDPISEHNRLYWYRQTLGQGPEFLTYFQNEAQLEKSRLLSDRFSAERPKGSFSTLEIQRTEQGDSAMYLCASSSRGTTAGEKLFFGSGTQLSVL.

V and J are TRBV4-3 and TRBJ2-3; possibly TRBD1 for D (5 bases). Trimming left V 0 bases short and J 0 bases short, with 16 bases between. Germline-derived CDR1 and CDR2 are LGHNA and YSLEER. The CDR3 extends over 18 amino acids. For the CDR3, the DNA is TGCGCCAGCAGCCAAGATCTCATAGGTCGGACAAGCACAGATACGCAGTATTTT. This gives the protein CASSQDLIGRTSTDTQYF.

V gene TRBV24-1 combines with J gene TRBJ2-1; 12 bases line up with TRBD2. CDR1 and CDR2 from the germline V gene are KGHDR and SFDVKD. CDR3 length: 17 amino acids. The V and J ends lost 3 bases and 8 bases, in that order; junction bases with no gene match: 10. CDR3 amino acids: CATSDPASGRAWDEQFF. CDR3 coding DNA: TGTGCCACCAGTGATCCGGCTAGCGGGAGGGCCTGGGATGAGCAGTTCTTC.

The chain carries TRBV14 and TRBJ1-3, with D tentatively TRBD1 (5 bases). The germline V and J ends were trimmed by 4 bases and 0 bases, with 7 bases remaining between them. In germline, CDR1 is SGHDN, CDR2 FVKESK. This CDR3 comprises 14 residues. CDR3 sequence (DNA): TGTGCCAGCAGCCGGGACTTCTCTGGAAACACCATATATTTT. Translation: CASSRDFSGNTIYF.